Presented here are 32 T cell receptor beta chains from one specimen sequenced in a study of shared clonotypes between healthy human individuals. Measured with immunoSEQ multiplex PCR; TCRdb has only the in-frame clones, and not every one. Among approximately 1,000,000 clones listed, around three quarters were seen once. The sequenced sample consisted of memory CD4+ T cells from PBMCs. Subset noted: CD45RA-negative fraction. These receptors all stem from a man aged 18-30 years in good health. Some clones in this sample may be carry-over from other donors' samples.

The genes are TRBV6-5 and TRBJ2-3, with unresolved D. The CDR3 is 14 residues long. Germline V lookup: CDR1 MNHEY, CDR2 SVGAGI. Trimming cost V 3 bases and J 2 bases, with 9 bases left between them. The CDR3 DNA is TGTGCCAGCAGTTATCTCGGCCCCACAGATACGCAGTATTTT. The encoded protein is CASSYLGPTDTQYF.

The chain combines TRBV6-1 with TRBJ2-5; no clear D. CDR3 length equals 14 residues. Per the germline V gene, CDR1 is MNHNS and CDR2 is SASEGT. V was pared by 6 bases and J by 2 bases, with 13 bases between. As DNA, the CDR3 is TGTGCCAGCAGAATATACCAGATTCAAGAGACCCAGTACTTC. This gives the protein CASRIYQIQETQYF.

The chain has TRBV19 and TRBJ2-5, with D possibly matching TRBD2 (5 bases). Germline assignment: CDR1 LNHDA and CDR2 SQIVND (reference sequence). The CDR3 spans 14 residues. V dropped 4 bases and J dropped 5 bases, with 14 bases sitting between them. CDR3 residues: CASSRISGRETQYF. The CDR3 DNA follows: TGTGCCAGTAGTAGGATCAGCGGCCGGGAGACCCAGTACTTC.

The genes are TRBV29-1 and TRBJ1-2; D gene unclear. Germline loops: CDR1 SQVTM, CDR2 ANQGSEA. This CDR3 is 12 amino acids long. V was shortened by 5 bases and J by 7 bases, with 14 bases between the two germline ends. CDR3 DNA: TGCAGCGTTATGAAGCCGAAGGGTGGCTACACCTTC. It yields the protein CSVMKPKGGYTF.

V and J are TRBV6-4 and TRBJ2-7; TRBD1 agrees at 9 bases. The CDR3 is made up of 15 amino acids. CDR1 and CDR2 (germline): MRHNA, SNTAGT. The V and J ends lost 4 bases and 2 bases, in that order; junction bases with no gene match: 6. The CDR3 loop reads CASSADRGGAYEQYF. CDR3 bases: TGTGCCAGCAGTGCCGACAGGGGGGGGGCCTACGAGCAGTACTTC.

The genes are TRBV5-4 and TRBJ2-2, with 8 bases that match TRBD1. The CDR3 runs 16 residues. J was trimmed by 3 bases and V by 2 bases; bases with no gene match: 6. Germline assignment: CDR1 SGHNT and CDR2 YYREEE (reference sequence). This chain's CDR3 is CASSLSWDRYTGELFF. The DNA of the CDR3 is TGTGCCAGCAGCTTATCCTGGGACAGGTACACCGGGGAGCTGTTTTTT.

V usage is TRBV29-1 and J usage is TRBJ1-1; 12 positions agree with TRBD1. Unmatched junction bases numbered 16, after V lost 4 bases and J lost 10 bases. This CDR3 comprises 16 residues. Per the germline V gene, CDR1 is SQVTM and CDR2 is ANQGSEA. The CDR3 DNA reads TGCAGCGTTGCCGGGGACAGGGGGCCTGCCGGGGTGGGAGCTTTCTTT. Its translation is CSVAGDRGPAGVGAFF.

This clone was recorded many times. The sample has other DNA sequences that encode this CDR3 too. The chain has TRBV7-2 and TRBJ2-1; D remains unclear. V was cut by 5 bases and J by 0 bases, with 5 bases left in between. Germline V gives CDR1 SGHTA, CDR2 FQGNSA. CDR3 length: 13 amino acids. CDR3 bases: TGTGCCAGCAGCCCGAGCTCCTACAATGAGCAGTTCTTC. Amino acid sequence: CASSPSSYNEQFF. The full variable domain, its missing parts supplied by reference TRBV7-2 and TRBJ2-1, is GAGVSQSPSNKVTEKGKDVELRCDPISGHTALYWYRQSLGQGLEFLIYFQGNSAPDKSGLPSDRFSAERTGGSVSTLTIQRTQQEDSAVYLCASSPSSYNEQFFGPGTRLTVL.

The gene calls are TRBV19 and TRBJ2-1; 10 bases line up with TRBD2. This CDR3 region has 15 residues. Germline V CDR1 and CDR2: LNHDA, SQIVND (reference sequence). With 4 bases clipped from V and 9 bases from J, the junction kept 9 bases outside the gene matches. The CDR3 sequence: CASSKLAGVGSEQFF. CDR3 DNA: TGTGCCAGTAGTAAGCTAGCGGGAGTTGGTAGTGAGCAGTTCTTC. The whole variable domain, filled in from reference TRBV19 and TRBJ2-1, reads DGGITQSPKYLFRKEGQNVTLSCEQNLNHDAMYWYRQDPGQGLRLIYYSQIVNDFQKGDIAEGYSVSREKKESFPLTVTSAQKNPTAFYLCASSKLAGVGSEQFFGPGTRLTVL.

Many counts were recorded for this clone. The chain combines TRBV11-2 with TRBJ1-5; TRBD1 agrees at 7 bases. The CDR3 runs to 14 residues. The J segment lost 3 bases and the V segment lost 3 bases, leaving 2 bases of the junction unmatched. Germline-derived CDR1 and CDR2 are SGHAT and FQNNGV. The CDR3 protein is CASSFTGANQPQHF. For the CDR3, the DNA is TGTGCCAGCAGCTTTACAGGGGCCAATCAGCCCCAGCATTTT.

V is TRBV5-4 and J is TRBJ2-1, with D perhaps TRBD1 (5 bases). CDR1 is SGHNT and CDR2 is YYREEE in the germline V gene (reference sequence). The CDR3 covers 14 residues. Trimming cost V 2 bases and J 5 bases, with 11 bases left between them. This CDR3 is CASSLGASDNEQFF. The CDR3 DNA is TGTGCCAGCAGCTTAGGGGCATCGGACAATGAGCAGTTCTTC.

The V gene is TRBV28, the J gene TRBJ1-3, with 8 positions matching TRBD1. The CDR3 has 14 amino acids. CDR1 is MDHEN and CDR2 is SYDVKM in the germline V gene. V trimming: 7 bases; J trimming: 2 bases; junction bases outside the gene matches: 4. The CDR3 loop is CASKEGQAGNTIYF. The CDR3 nucleotides read TGTGCCAGCAAGGAGGGACAGGCTGGAAACACCATATATTTT.

The genes are TRBV19 and TRBJ2-3; TRBD2 matches at 12 bases. Per the germline V gene, CDR1 is LNHDA and CDR2 is SQIVND (reference sequence). V dropped 5 bases and J dropped 6; count of bases not matched to a gene: 6. CDR3 size: 15 residues. The CDR3 sequence: CASSLLAGGKDTQYF. In nucleotides, the CDR3 is TGTGCCAGTAGTTTACTAGCGGGAGGAAAGGATACGCAGTATTTT.

V and J are TRBV28 and TRBJ2-1; 7 bases are a match to TRBD1. Germline CDR1 MDHEN, CDR2 SYDVKM. J lost 4 bases, V lost 6 bases, and 6 bases had no gene match. CDR3 length equals 14 residues. The CDR3 DNA sequence: TGTGCCAGCAGACCCCGGGGACAGTACAATGAGCAGTTCTTC. Its translation is CASRPRGQYNEQFF.

The J gene is TRBJ2-7, the V gene TRBV14, with TRBD2 identical over 9 bases. The CDR3 loop spans 17 amino acids. Germline CDR1 is SGHDN and CDR2 is FVKESK. Trimming cost V 0 bases and J 3 bases; bases outside gene matches: 9. This CDR3 reads CASSQDRQGLAIYEQYF. In nucleotides, the CDR3 is TGTGCCAGCAGCCAAGATCGCCAGGGACTAGCCATCTACGAGCAGTACTTC.

V usage is TRBV15 and J usage is TRBJ2-7; D gene unclear. This CDR3 has 15 amino acids. Germline loops: CDR1 LNHNV, CDR2 YYDKDF (reference sequence). The germline V and J ends were trimmed by 2 bases and 3 bases, with 14 bases remaining between them. The CDR3 region is CATSRLVSGYYEQYF. CDR3 nucleotides: TGTGCCACCAGCAGACTGGTATCAGGTTACTACGAGCAGTACTTC.

On this clone: The same CDR3 can be traced to other DNA sequences in this sample. The rearrangement joins TRBV5-1 to TRBJ2-7; D possibly corresponds to TRBD1 (5 bases). The CDR3 contains 14 residues. Germline CDR1 is SGHRS and CDR2 is YFSETQ. The ends were cut back, 0 bases at V and 2 bases at J, with 9 bases in the middle. CDR3 region: CASSLVQGTYEQYF. CDR3 in DNA: TGCGCCAGCAGCTTGGTCCAGGGCACCTACGAGCAGTACTTC.

This chain uses TRBV7-8 with TRBJ2-7; 10 bases fit TRBD2. The CDR3 is made up of 15 amino acids. Germline V gene sequence: CDR1 SGHVS, CDR2 FQNEAQ. V shed 1 base and J 2 bases; nucleotides not matched to a gene: 2. In nucleotides, the CDR3 is TGTGCCAGCAGCTTAGGGACTAGCGGAACCTACGAGCAGTACTTC. Its protein is CASSLGTSGTYEQYF.

This clone was found once. V gene TRBV6-6 combines with J gene TRBJ1-5; D uncertain. This CDR3 has 12 residues. With 5 bases removed from V and 9 bases from J, the gap between germline ends came to 11 bases. Germline V gene lookup returns CDR1 MNHNY and CDR2 SVGAGI (reference sequence). CDR3 loop: CASSHLRGPQHF. The CDR3 coding sequence is TGTGCCAGCAGTCACCTACGGGGGCCCCAGCATTTT.

This clone was detected only a few times. The chain has TRBV7-2 and TRBJ2-2, with D uncertain. Germline values: CDR1 SGHTA, CDR2 FQGNSA. Deletions cut 2 bases from V and 4 bases from J, with 11 bases between. The CDR3 totals 15 residues. This CDR3 is CASSLLLVSTGELFF. CDR3 coding DNA: TGTGCCAGCAGCTTACTCTTAGTGAGCACCGGGGAGCTGTTTTTT.

The V gene is TRBV28, the J gene TRBJ1-2; D remains ambiguous. The CDR3 is 13 amino acids. Per germline, CDR1 MDHEN and CDR2 SYDVKM. V lost 10 bases and J 7 bases, leaving 19 bases between the germline ends. The CDR3 nucleotides are TGTGCCACCGACGGGGAGGAACTTGGTGGCTACACCTTC. The encoded protein is CATDGEELGGYTF.

This clone was detected only once. V gene TRBV28 combines with J gene TRBJ2-7, with 7 bases fitting TRBD1. J was trimmed by 4 bases and V by 9 bases; bases with no gene match: 12. Germline V gene lookup returns CDR1 MDHEN and CDR2 SYDVKM. The CDR3 runs 14 residues. The chain's CDR3 is CASFPGTARYEQYF. CDR3 coding DNA: TGTGCCAGTTTCCCCGGGACAGCGCGGTACGAGCAGTACTTC.

This clone was seen more than once but under ten times. The chain uses TRBV5-6 and TRBJ1-2, with TRBD1 as a possible D gene (5 bases). This CDR3 region has 13 residues. Germline V gives CDR1 SGHDT, CDR2 YYEEEE. The ends were cut back, 4 bases at V and 8 bases at J, with 15 bases in the middle. CDR3 in amino acids: CASSQTVAGGYTF. For the CDR3, the DNA is TGTGCCAGCAGCCAGACAGTTGCGGGGGGCTACACCTTC.

The CDR3, as DNA: TGTGCCAGTAACATGGGACAGGGGGCCGTTCAGCCCCAGCATTTT. Protein sequence: CASNMGQGAVQPQHF. This rearrangement joins TRBV19 to TRBJ1-5, with 12 positions matching TRBD1. Unmatched junction bases numbered 7, after V lost 7 bases and J lost 6 bases. Germline V gene sequence: CDR1 LNHDA, CDR2 SQIVND (reference sequence). This CDR3 spans 15 amino acids. Complete variable domain (other parts from reference TRBV19 and TRBJ1-5): DGGITQSPKYLFRKEGQNVTLSCEQNLNHDAMYWYRQDPGQGLRLIYYSQIVNDFQKGDIAEGYSVSREKKESFPLTVTSAQKNPTAFYLCASNMGQGAVQPQHFGDGTRLSIL.

The chain carries TRBV28 and TRBJ2-5, with a possible D match to TRBD2 (5 bases). The CDR3 is made up of 13 amino acids. Per the germline V gene, CDR1 is MDHEN and CDR2 is SYDVKM. V was trimmed by 6 bases and J by 7 bases, leaving 15 bases between them. The CDR3 is CASSTREAGTQYF. CDR3 nucleotides: TGTGCCAGCAGCACCCGTGAGGCGGGGACCCAGTACTTC.

The V and J genes are TRBV2 and TRBJ2-3; D uncertain. Germline V lookup: CDR1 SNHLY, CDR2 FYNNEI. V was clipped by 4 bases and J by 6 bases, with 11 bases between them. The CDR3 runs 13 residues. This CDR3 is CASSVEALDTQYF. CDR3 coding DNA: TGTGCCAGCAGTGTGGAAGCGTTGGATACGCAGTATTTT.

This chain uses TRBV7-9 with TRBJ1-5; 10 nucleotides line up with TRBD1. CDR3 size: 15 residues. V lost 5 bases and J lost 5; bases outside the gene matches: 6. In germline, CDR1 is SEHNR, CDR2 FQNEAQ (reference sequence). CDR3 nucleotides: TGTGCCAGCAGCCGGGACAGGGGAGGCGATCAGCCCCAGCATTTT. This sequence encodes CASSRDRGGDQPQHF.

The J gene is TRBJ1-3, the V gene TRBV30; 8 bases agree with TRBD1. V trimming: 1 base; J trimming: 4 bases; junction bases outside the gene matches: 3. The CDR3 consists of 14 residues. Germline lookup yields CDR1 GTSNPN and CDR2 SVGIG (reference sequence). This CDR3 is CAWSARGRGNTIYF. The CDR3, as DNA: TGTGCCTGGAGTGCCAGGGGGCGAGGAAACACCATATATTTT.

This clone was observed a few times. The same CDR3 arises from other DNA sequences in this sample as well. This chain links TRBV5-1 with TRBJ2-1, with 14 bases identical to TRBD2. This CDR3 contains 16 residues. Trimming took 4 bases from V and 6 from J; bases not matched to a gene: 6. Looked up from germline, CDR1 is SGHRS and CDR2 is YFSETQ. The CDR3 nucleotides read TGCGCCAGCAGCCCGGGGACTAGCGGGAGAGCCAATGAGCAGTTCTTC. It translates to CASSPGTSGRANEQFF.

The V gene is TRBV2, the J gene TRBJ1-2; D unresolved. There are 14 residues in the CDR3. Germline V lookup: CDR1 SNHLY, CDR2 FYNNEI. V was clipped by 5 bases and J by 4 bases, with 14 bases between them. CDR3 loop: CASSQSGASYGYTF. In DNA form, the CDR3 reads TGTGCCAGCAGTCAAAGTGGCGCTAGCTATGGCTACACCTTC.

The chain combines TRBV7-2 with TRBJ1-5, with a possible D match to TRBD1 (6 bases). With 1 base removed from V and 0 bases from J, the gap between germline ends came to 10 bases. In germline, CDR1 is SGHTA, CDR2 FQGNSA. This CDR3 has 16 residues. This chain's CDR3 is CASSLEGTTSNQPQHF. The CDR3 region has the DNA TGTGCCAGCAGCTTAGAAGGGACAACTAGCAATCAGCCCCAGCATTTT.

The chain is built from TRBV5-1 and TRBJ1-1; tentatively, D is TRBD1 (6 bases). Germline-derived CDR1 and CDR2 are SGHRS and YFSETQ. The ends were cut back, 4 bases at V and 5 bases at J, with 18 bases in the middle. The CDR3 loop spans 15 amino acids. CDR3 residues: CASSTGDNVGTEAFF. DNA of the CDR3: TGCGCCAGCAGCACGGGGGACAACGTAGGGACTGAAGCTTTCTTT.